Here is one T cell receptor (beta chain) with its context. This sample is part of a study of blood T cell repertoires in COVID-19. Study as a whole: COVID-19 samples collected from the United States, Italy and Spain covered acute and convalescent phases.

CDR1 is DFQATT and CDR2 is SNEGSKA in the germline V gene (reference sequence). J lost 4 bases, V lost 3 bases, and 8 bases had no gene match. The CDR3 is 15 residues long. Per the study methods: Amplification from reference gene primers served as the basis for estimated nucleated cell counts. TCRdb keeps only in-frame clones here, not all; method: immunoSEQ multiplex PCR. The V and J calls and the clone size are those of that table, but D and trimming were determined from the DNA. The table records about 250,000 clones, around 89% of them present only once. Recruited during active infection, patients (from Seattle) were subsequently followed longitudinally.

The TCR originated in a woman aged 30 to 39 with COVID-19, enrolled during active disease. The sample consisted of peripheral blood. This sequence joins TRBV20-1 and TRBJ1-1; TRBD1 agrees at 10 bases. CDR3 in DNA: TGCAGTGCTAGTGACAGGGGGCGTGGAGGCACTGAAGCTTTCTTT. It translates to CSASDRGRGGTEAFF.